The rows below give T cell receptor beta chains drawn from one sample of a study of memory CD4+ T cells and cytomegalovirus serostatus. The protocol was immunoSEQ multiplex PCR, while the TCRdb copy is restricted to in-frame clones and leaves out a portion. This sample has just over 45,000 clones, with under 85% found just once. Sequences were obtained from memory CD4+ T cells from blood. Receptor source: an adult in good health and CMV-seronegative. Both conserved end residues are part of each CDR3. The order of the fields is V gene, J gene, clone size, D gene, CDR3 protein, CDR3 DNA. D genes are given only for firm matches. Some rows mark clone size as missing; the rest say once, few, many or name a class of expanded clone.

v_call: TRBV15; j_call: TRBJ1-6; clone_size: -; d_call: -; cdr3_aa: CATSEGHVNSPLHF; cdr3_nt: TGTGCCACCAGCGAAGGACATGTAAATTCACCCCTCCACTTT
v_call: TRBV7-2; j_call: TRBJ2-4; clone_size: -; d_call: -; cdr3_aa: CASSLGGTKNIQYF; cdr3_nt: TGTGCCAGCAGCTTAGGAGGGACCAAAAACATTCAGTACTTC
v_call: TRBV20-1; j_call: TRBJ2-4; clone_size: -; d_call: -; cdr3_aa: CSASPLNIQYF; cdr3_nt: TGCAGTGCTAGTCCCTTAAACATTCAGTACTTC
v_call: TRBV2; j_call: TRBJ1-2; clone_size: once; d_call: -; cdr3_aa: CASKRGDYGYTF; cdr3_nt: TGTGCCAGCAAGAGGGGGGACTATGGCTACACCTTC
v_call: TRBV7-3; j_call: TRBJ2-5; clone_size: once; d_call: TRBD1; cdr3_aa: CASSRTGAGETQYF; cdr3_nt: TGTGCCAGCAGCCGTACAGGGGCCGGCGAGACCCAGTACTTC
v_call: TRBV4-2; j_call: TRBJ1-1; clone_size: -; d_call: -; cdr3_aa: CASSQEQVATEAFF; cdr3_nt: TGTGCCAGCAGCCAGGAACAGGTTGCCACTGAAGCTTTCTTT
v_call: TRBV18; j_call: TRBJ1-4; clone_size: -; d_call: TRBD1; cdr3_aa: CASSPQGGNEKLFF; cdr3_nt: TGTGCCAGCTCACCGCAGGGGGGTAATGAAAAACTGTTTTTT
v_call: TRBV11-1; j_call: TRBJ1-2; clone_size: many; d_call: -; cdr3_aa: CASSPFSATAPYGYTF; cdr3_nt: TGTGCCAGCAGCCCCTTTTCCGCGACAGCGCCCTATGGCTACACCTTC
v_call: TRBV5-5; j_call: TRBJ1-1; clone_size: -; d_call: -; cdr3_aa: CASSRQGNTEAFF; cdr3_nt: TGTGCCAGCAGTCGGCAGGGAAACACTGAAGCTTTCTTT
v_call: TRBV4-1; j_call: TRBJ1-2; clone_size: -; d_call: TRBD1; cdr3_aa: CASSFGQGDRKGYGYTF; cdr3_nt: TGCGCCAGCAGCTTCGGACAGGGGGATCGCAAGGGCTATGGCTACACCTTC
v_call: TRBV4-1; j_call: TRBJ2-2; clone_size: medium-sized; d_call: TRBD1; cdr3_aa: CASSQPTGTGSGELFF; cdr3_nt: TGCGCCAGCAGCCAACCGACAGGGACGGGGTCCGGGGAGCTGTTTTTT
v_call: TRBV7-2; j_call: TRBJ1-6; clone_size: -; d_call: -; cdr3_aa: CASSLDSPLHF; cdr3_nt: TGTGCCAGCAGCTTAGATTCACCCCTCCACTTT
v_call: TRBV5-8; j_call: TRBJ2-4; clone_size: -; d_call: -; cdr3_aa: CASSLVSGTRVAKNIQYF; cdr3_nt: TGTGCCAGCAGCTTGGTCTCAGGGACGCGCGTAGCCAAAAACATTCAGTACTTC
v_call: TRBV5-4; j_call: TRBJ2-2; clone_size: -; d_call: -; cdr3_aa: CASSPSGTRNTGELFF; cdr3_nt: TGTGCCAGCAGCCCATCAGGGACCCGTAACACCGGGGAGCTGTTTTTT
v_call: TRBV9; j_call: TRBJ2-7; clone_size: -; d_call: TRBD1; cdr3_aa: CASSSSDRELNEQYF; cdr3_nt: TGTGCCAGCAGCTCGAGCGACAGGGAGTTGAACGAGCAGTACTTC
v_call: TRBV10-3; j_call: TRBJ1-3; clone_size: -; d_call: -; cdr3_aa: CAISEGQEDTIYF; cdr3_nt: TGTGCCATCAGTGAAGGTCAGGAAGACACCATATATTTT
v_call: TRBV18; j_call: TRBJ2-7; clone_size: once; d_call: -; cdr3_aa: CASSPREGYEQYF; cdr3_nt: TGTGCCAGCTCACCGCGTGAGGGCTACGAGCAGTACTTC